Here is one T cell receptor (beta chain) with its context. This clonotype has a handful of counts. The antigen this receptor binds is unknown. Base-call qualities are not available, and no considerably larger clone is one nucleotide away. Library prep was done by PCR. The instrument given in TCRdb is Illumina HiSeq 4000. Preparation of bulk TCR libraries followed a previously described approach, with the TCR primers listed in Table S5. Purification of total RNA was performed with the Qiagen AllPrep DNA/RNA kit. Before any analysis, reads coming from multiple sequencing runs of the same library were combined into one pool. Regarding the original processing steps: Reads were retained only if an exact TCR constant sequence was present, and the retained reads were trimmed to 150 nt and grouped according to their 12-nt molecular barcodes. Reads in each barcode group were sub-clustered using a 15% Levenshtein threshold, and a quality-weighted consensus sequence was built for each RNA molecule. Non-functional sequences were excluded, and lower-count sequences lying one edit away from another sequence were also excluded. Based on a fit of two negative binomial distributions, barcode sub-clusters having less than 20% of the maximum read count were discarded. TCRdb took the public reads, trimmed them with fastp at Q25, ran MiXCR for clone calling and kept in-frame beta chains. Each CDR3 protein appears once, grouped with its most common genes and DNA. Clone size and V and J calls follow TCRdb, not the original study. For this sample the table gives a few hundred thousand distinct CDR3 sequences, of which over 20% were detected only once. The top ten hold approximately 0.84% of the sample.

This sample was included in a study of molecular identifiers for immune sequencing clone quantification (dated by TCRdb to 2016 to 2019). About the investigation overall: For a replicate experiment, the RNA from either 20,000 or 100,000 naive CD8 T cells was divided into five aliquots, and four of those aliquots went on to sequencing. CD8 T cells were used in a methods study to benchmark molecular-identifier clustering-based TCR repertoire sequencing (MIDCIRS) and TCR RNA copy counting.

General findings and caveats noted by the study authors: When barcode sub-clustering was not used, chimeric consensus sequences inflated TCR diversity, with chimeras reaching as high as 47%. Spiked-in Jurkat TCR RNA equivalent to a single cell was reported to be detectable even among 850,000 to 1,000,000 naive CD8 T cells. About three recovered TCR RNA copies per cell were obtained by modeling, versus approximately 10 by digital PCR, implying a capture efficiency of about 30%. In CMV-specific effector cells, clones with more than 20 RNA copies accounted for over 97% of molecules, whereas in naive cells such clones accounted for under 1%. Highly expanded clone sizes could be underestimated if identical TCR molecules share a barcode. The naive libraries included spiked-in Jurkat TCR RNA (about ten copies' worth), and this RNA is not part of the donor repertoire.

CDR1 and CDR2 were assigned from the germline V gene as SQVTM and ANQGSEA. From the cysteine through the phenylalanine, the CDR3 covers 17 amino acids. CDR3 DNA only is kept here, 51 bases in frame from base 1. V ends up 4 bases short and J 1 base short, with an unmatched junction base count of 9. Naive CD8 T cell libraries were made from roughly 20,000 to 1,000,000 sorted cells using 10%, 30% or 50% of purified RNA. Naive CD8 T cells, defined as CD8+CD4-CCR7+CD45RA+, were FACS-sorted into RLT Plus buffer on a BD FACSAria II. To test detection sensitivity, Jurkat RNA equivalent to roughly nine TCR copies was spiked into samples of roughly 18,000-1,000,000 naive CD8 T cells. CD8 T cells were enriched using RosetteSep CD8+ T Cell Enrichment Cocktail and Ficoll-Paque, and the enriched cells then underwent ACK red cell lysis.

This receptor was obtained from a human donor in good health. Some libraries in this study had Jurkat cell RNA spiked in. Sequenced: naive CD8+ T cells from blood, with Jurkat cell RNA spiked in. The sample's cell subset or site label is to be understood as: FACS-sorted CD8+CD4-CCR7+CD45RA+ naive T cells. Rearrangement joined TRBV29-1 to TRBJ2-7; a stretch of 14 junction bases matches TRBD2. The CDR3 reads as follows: CSVGGTSGGRSSYEQYF. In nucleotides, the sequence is TGCAGCGTTGGTGGGACTAGCGGGGGACGGTCTTCCTACGAGCAGTACTTC.